This T cell receptor beta chain is drawn from a study of blood T cell repertoires in COVID-19. At the level of the study: Sites in the United States, Italy and Spain provided acute and convalescent COVID-19 samples. PBMCs, B-cell-depleted T cells, or T cells were the source of the cDNA or gDNA that made up the material.

The J segment lost 4 bases and the V segment lost 1 base, leaving 5 bases of the junction unmatched. Germline CDR1 is LNHDA and CDR2 is SQIVND (reference sequence). The CDR3 covers 15 residues. In the source study's methods: Using reference gene primer amplification, nucleated cell counts were estimated. TCRdb's copy holds only in-frame clones and misses some; the assay was immunoSEQ multiplex PCR. From that table come the V and J calls and clone size; the DNA was used to work out D and trimming. Altogether about 78,000 clones are present, 90% being singletons, with the ten largest covering 4.3%. In this sample, this clone turned up once.

Sequenced material: peripheral blood. The TCR comes from a woman older than 75 with active or convalescent COVID-19. V gene TRBV19 combines with J gene TRBJ1-2; 8 bases are a match to TRBD1. CDR3: CASSIADRGLYGYTF. Written as DNA, the CDR3 is TGTGCCAGTAGTATAGCAGACAGGGGTCTCTATGGCTACACCTTC.